The rows below give T cell receptor beta chains drawn from one sample of a study of blood T cell repertoires in COVID-19. Only in-frame clones appear in the TCRdb table, and some are missing; sequencing was by immunoSEQ multiplex PCR. This sample carries approximately 150,000 clones, roughly nine tenths of them seen once, and the ten largest clones take 15% to 20%. Sequenced: peripheral blood. Receptors originate from a man between 60 and 70 years old with active or convalescent COVID-19. CDR3s include the opening cysteine and the closing phenylalanine or tryptophan. The order of the fields is CDR3 protein, V gene, CDR3 length, J gene.

CASSLGLSGNTIYF TRBV7-9 14 TRBJ1-3
CASSLDGRGYEQYF TRBV11-2 14 TRBJ2-7
CASSYSWTGNGYTF TRBV6-5 14 TRBJ1-2
CAARDRGFGTDTQYF TRBV6-5 15 TRBJ2-3
CASSVQDGNTEAFF TRBV2 14 TRBJ1-1
CASSSPLAGGSYEQYF TRBV27 16 TRBJ2-7
CAASGGAGDTQYF TRBV10-3 13 TRBJ2-3
CASSLSSGLERVGELFF TRBV5-8 17 TRBJ2-2
CASGLEREAFF TRBV3-1/TRBV3-2 11 TRBJ1-1
CASSEQEHTEAFF TRBV2 13 TRBJ1-1
CATSDDRVNEQFF TRBV24-1 13 TRBJ2-1
CASSSTGAHVLTF TRBV5-1 13 TRBJ2-6
CASSRWGRASTYEQYF TRBV14 16 TRBJ2-7
CASSPSRGPNQPQHF TRBV19 15 TRBJ1-5
CATSRSEESSNYEQFF TRBV15 16 TRBJ2-1
CASSPTGAYEQYF TRBV19 13 TRBJ2-7
CATSRGGGADTQYF TRBV15 14 TRBJ2-3